The next 21 T cell receptor beta chains were all read from a single sample in a study of TET2 disruption in CD19-targeted CAR T cells. Treatment defined: autologous CTL019 cells: CD19 CAR with 4-1BB and CD3 zeta domains. Their antigen targets remain unknown. Assay used: immunoSEQ multiplex PCR; TCRdb lists only in-frame clones, some missing. The sample is made up of about 26,000 clones, and the top ten hold 1.5% to 2% of it. Here the sequenced sample was CD8- CAR+ T cells sorted from cultured blood T cells, taken for CD19 CAR T cell therapy. The subset here: CD8-negative CAR-positive T cells from the infusion product. All receptors come from a man aged 65-85 years with chronic lymphocytic leukemia.

On this clone itself: The sequenced fragment ends 3 residues before the CDR3 boundary, so the rest is inferred from the germline J gene. The chain combines TRBV19 with TRBJ1-2; a possible D gene is TRBD1 (6 bases). Germline assignment: CDR1 LNHDA and CDR2 SQIVND (reference sequence). The CDR3 contains 15 residues. The CDR3 spells CASSPSGGNTDTYTF. The sequenced part of the CDR3 DNA is TGTGCCAGCTCCCCGAGCGGGGGCAACACAGATACC.

Details on this clone: The read stops 3 residues short of the end of the CDR3; the missing end is completed from the germline J gene. J is TRBJ2-1 and V is TRBV27; 14 bases align to TRBD2. The V and J ends lost 4 bases and 0 bases, in that order; junction bases with no gene match: 2. Germline values: CDR1 MNHEY, CDR2 SMNVEV (reference sequence). The CDR3 contains 17 residues. The CDR3: CASSSTSGGASYNEQFF. CDR3 DNA, as far as it was read: TGTGCCAGCAGTTCGACTAGCGGGGGGGCCTCCTACAATGAG.

A word on this clone: The read falls 3 residues short of the CDR3 end, and the missing part is taken from the germline J gene. V is TRBV14 and J is TRBJ2-7, with D tentatively TRBD1 (6 bases). The V end lost 1 base, the J end lost 2 bases, and 18 bases lay between the germline ends. The CDR3 sequence is 17 residues long. Germline values: CDR1 SGHDN, CDR2 FVKESK. Incomplete CDR3 DNA: TGTGCCAGCAGCCAAGTAGGGTTGGGAGACAGGACCTACGAG. It yields the protein CASSQVGLGDRTYE. The entire CDR3 sequence reads CASSQVGLGDRTYEQYF. Supplemented by reference TRBV14 and TRBJ2-7, the full variable domain reads EAGVTQFPSHSVIEKGQTVTLRCDPISGHDNLYWYRRVMGKEIKFLLHFVKESKQDESGMPNNRFLAERTGGTYSTLKVQPAELEDSGVYFCASSQVGLGDRTYEQYFGPGTRLTVT.

As to this clone: The sequenced fragment ends 3 residues before the CDR3 boundary, so the rest is inferred from the germline J gene. The chain carries TRBV19 and TRBJ1-2, with D maybe TRBD1 (6 bases). CDR3 length: 14 amino acids. Germline assignment: CDR1 LNHDA and CDR2 SQIVND (reference sequence). The CDR3 protein is CASSSGGAPDTYTF. The sequenced CDR3 bases are TGTGCCAGCTCTAGCGGGGGGGCGCCAGATACC.

With respect to this clone: The CDR3 is cut off 3 residues early in the read; its end comes from the germline J gene. This chain uses TRBV7-2 with TRBJ2-4; the D gene is possibly TRBD1 (5 bases). The germline gives CDR1 SGHTA, CDR2 FQGNSA. The CDR3 extends over 15 amino acids. The DNA read from the CDR3 is TGTGCCAGCAGCTTAAAGTTGTGGGGCCATCAGCCT. Its protein is CASSLKLWGHQP. The CDR3, in full, reads CASSLKLWGHQPQYF.

A note on this clone: The read comes to an end 3 residues before the CDR3 does, leaving the germline J gene to fill in the end. The chain couples TRBV18 to TRBJ1-3; possible D gene TRBD1, 5 bases. The CDR3 consists of 16 residues. V was pared by 5 bases and J by 0 bases, with 14 bases between. Germline V gene data show CDR1 as KGHSH and CDR2 as LQKENI. The part of the CDR3 DNA that was read is TGTGCCAGCTCAATCTACTCACAGGACTCTGGAAACACC. Protein: CASSIYSQDSGNT. The full CDR3 sequence reads CASSIYSQDSGNTIYF. Using reference TRBV18 and TRBJ1-3 for the parts outside the CDR3, the full variable domain is NAGVMQNPRHLVRRRGQEARLRCSPMKGHSHVYWYRQLPEEGLKFMVYLQKENIIDESGMPKERFSAEFPKEGPSILRIQQVVRGDSAAYFCASSIYSQDSGNTIYFGEGSWLTVV.

Note on this clone: The read ends 3 residues shy of where the CDR3 ends; the end is completed using the germline J gene. V usage is TRBV12-3 or TRBV12-4 and J usage is TRBJ1-1; D not certain. V was pared by 7 bases and J by 0 bases, with 9 bases between. The CDR3 length is 13 residues. The part of the CDR3 DNA that was read is TGTGCCAGCACCATAAGGTTGAACACTGAA. Translated, it gives CASTIRLNTE. The CDR3 in full is CASTIRLNTEAFF.

Of note for this clone: The CDR3 extends 3 residues past the end of the read, so its final part is completed from the germline J gene. The J gene is TRBJ1-2, the V gene TRBV5-1; no reliable D call. From germline, CDR1 is SGHRS and CDR2 YFSETQ. This CDR3 spans 13 amino acids. This chain's CDR3 is CASSPDPGETYTF. The sequenced CDR3 bases are TGCGCCAGCAGCCCCGACCCCGGGGAGACC.

Incomplete CDR3 DNA: TGTGCCAGCAGGCCGGGGACAGGGGGTCCTCTCGAG. This translates into CASRPGTGGPLE. The CDR3 as a whole reads CASRPGTGGPLEQYF. This chain links TRBV5-6 with TRBJ2-7; TRBD1 aligns across 11 bases. Read data end 3 residues before the CDR3 end; the end is taken from the germline J gene. CDR1 SGHDT and CDR2 YYEEEE come from the germline V gene. The CDR3 is 15 amino acids. Trimming cost V 5 bases and J 6 bases; bases outside gene matches: 10.

Of note for this clone: The read terminates 3 residues ahead of where the CDR3 ends, so the germline J gene completes it. The chain recombines TRBV7-9 with TRBJ1-2; tentative D call: TRBD1 (6 bases). CDR1 SEHNR and CDR2 FQNEAQ come from the germline V gene (reference sequence). The CDR3 extends over 15 amino acids. The CDR3 DNA, read in part, is TGTGCCAGCAGCTTAGTGCAGGGGCGGGCAGATACC. It encodes CASSLVQGRADT. The full CDR3 protein is CASSLVQGRADTYTF.

With regard to this clone: Read coverage stops 3 residues before the CDR3 terminus; the germline J gene supplies the remainder. The chain recombines TRBV2 with TRBJ1-5; D unclear. This CDR3 comprises 14 residues. V was trimmed by 5 bases and J by 0 bases, leaving 8 bases between them. Germline-derived CDR1 and CDR2 are SNHLY and FYNNEI. CDR3 bases read: TGTGCCAGCAGTCCCGACACTAGCAATCAGCCC. This encodes CASSPDTSNQP. The complete CDR3 sequence is CASSPDTSNQPQHF.

A word on this clone: The read finishes 3 residues shy of the CDR3 end, and the germline J gene is used to complete it. The chain uses TRBV18 and TRBJ1-1, with 7 bases matching TRBD1. The CDR3 is 16 amino acids. Germline V gene data show CDR1 as KGHSH and CDR2 as LQKENI. Unmatched junction bases numbered 11, after V lost 3 bases and J lost 4 bases. CDR3 bases read: TGTGCCAGCTCACCCTACTCACGACAGGGAGGCACTGAA. Translated, it gives CASSPYSRQGGTE. The entire CDR3 reads CASSPYSRQGGTEAFF.

On this clone itself: The CDR3 is cut off 3 residues early in the read; its end comes from the germline J gene. This chain connects TRBV5-4 to TRBJ1-2, with D unclear. The germline gives CDR1 SGHNT, CDR2 YYREEE (reference sequence). The CDR3 is 13 residues long. The DNA read from the CDR3 is TGTGCCAGCAGCGACTCGGCCACCTTAGGC. It is translated as CASSDSATLG. The CDR3 reads in full as CASSDSATLGYTF.

Concerning this clone: Read sequence stops 3 residues before the CDR3 end, and the germline J gene provides the missing end. V usage is TRBV7-9 and J usage is TRBJ1-1; a weak D match, TRBD1 (5 bases). The CDR3 has 14 residues. Trimming removed 5 bases at V and 2 bases at J, with 12 bases between. Per the germline V gene, CDR1 is SEHNR and CDR2 is FQNEAQ (reference sequence). The CDR3 region is CASSAGLPNTEAFF. The sequenced CDR3 bases are TGTGCCAGCAGCGCGGGACTACCTAACACTGAA.

Note on this clone: The CDR3 end is not reached by the read, which stops 3 residues before it; the germline J gene fills it in. This chain joins TRBV20-1 and TRBJ2-2; tentatively, D is TRBD2 (5 bases). Trimming removed 3 bases at V and 2 bases at J, with 16 bases between. Germline V gives CDR1 DFQATT, CDR2 SNEGSKA (reference sequence). The CDR3 is made up of 16 amino acids. The CDR3 is CSASRIGRANTGELFF. The covered CDR3 bases are TGCAGTGCTAGTCGGATTGGGCGGGCAAACACCGGGGAG.

Of note for this clone: With the read ending 3 residues before the CDR3 end, the germline J gene is used to fill in that end. The chain uses TRBV5-4 and TRBJ2-3, with 7 bases that match TRBD2. V was clipped by 6 bases and J by 1 base; unmatched bases: 5. This CDR3 has 14 amino acids. Germline CDR1 and CDR2: SGHNT and YYREEE (reference sequence). The DNA read from the CDR3 is TGTGCCAGCAACTCTCGGGGGGGCACAGATACG. Its protein is CASNSRGGTDT. The whole CDR3 protein is CASNSRGGTDTQYF.

With regard to this clone: The DNA ends 3 residues before the CDR3 does, and the rest of the CDR3 is filled in from the germline J gene. The V call is TRBV19, the J call TRBJ1-2; D is undetermined. V lost 5 bases to trimming and J lost 5 bases, with 15 bases between them. CDR3 length: 14 amino acids. Germline V gives CDR1 LNHDA, CDR2 SQIVND (reference sequence). CDR3 amino acids: CASSSNGLIYGYTF. The covered CDR3 bases are TGTGCCAGTAGTTCCAATGGACTGATTTATGGC. The full variable domain, its missing parts supplied by reference TRBV19 and TRBJ1-2, is DGGITQSPKYLFRKEGQNVTLSCEQNLNHDAMYWYRQDPGQGLRLIYYSQIVNDFQKGDIAEGYSVSREKKESFPLTVTSAQKNPTAFYLCASSSNGLIYGYTFGSGTRLTVV.

A note on this clone: The CDR3 goes on 3 residues after the read ends, and that part is filled in from the germline J gene. The V and J genes are TRBV18 and TRBJ1-2; D perhaps matches TRBD1 (6 bases). Germline V lookup: CDR1 KGHSH, CDR2 LQKENI. The CDR3 contains 15 residues. The sequenced CDR3 bases are TGTGCCAGCTCATACCTAGCGGGGGGGCCCAATGAC. It is translated as CASSYLAGGPND. The full-length CDR3 reads as CASSYLAGGPNDYTF.

About this clone itself: The CDR3 extends 3 residues past the end of the read, so its final part is completed from the germline J gene. Distinct nucleotide sequences in the sample also encode this CDR3. This sequence joins TRBV6-1 and TRBJ1-3; possible D gene TRBD1, 5 bases. The CDR3 loop spans 18 amino acids. V lost 6 bases and J 0 bases, leaving 21 bases between the germline ends. Germline V lookup: CDR1 MNHNS, CDR2 SASEGT. The CDR3 spells CASSEHLGGVNSGNTIYF. The DNA read from the CDR3 is TGTGCCAGCAGCGAACACCTGGGGGGGGTCAACTCTGGAAACACC.

Notes on this clone: The CDR3 is cut off 3 residues early in the read; its end comes from the germline J gene. The chain couples TRBV28 to TRBJ1-2; D is unresolved. Between the trimmed V and J ends, which lost 1 base and 3 bases, there was a span of 12 bases. The CDR3 consists of 15 residues. Germline loops: CDR1 MDHEN, CDR2 SYDVKM. CDR3 sequence reads: CASSLLNRQHYGYTF. The CDR3 DNA, read in part, is TGTGCCAGCAGTTTATTGAACAGACAACACTATGGC.

Details on this clone: The CDR3 is cut off 3 residues early in the read; its end comes from the germline J gene. The chain couples TRBV18 to TRBJ1-1; TRBD1 matches at 7 bases. V lost 3 bases to trimming and J lost 4 bases; unmatched junction nucleotides: 5. The CDR3 contains 14 residues. Germline assignment: CDR1 KGHSH and CDR2 LQKENI. CDR3 DNA, as far as it was read: TGTGCCAGCTCACCTTTAGACAGGGCCACTGAA. Translating gives CASSPLDRATE. In full, the CDR3 is CASSPLDRATEAFF.